These 25 T cell receptor beta chains came from one sample sequenced in a study of cytomegalovirus exposure and HLA in healthy donors. The data were produced by immunoSEQ multiplex PCR, yet TCRdb's version contains in-frame clones alone and is incomplete. This sample carries roughly 330,000 clones, around 87% of them seen once, and the ten largest clones take about 1.2%. The source material was PBMCs. These receptors all come from a woman between 25 and 40 years old in good health and CMV-seropositive.

The chain combines TRBV11-1 with TRBJ2-7; 8 bases line up with TRBD1. V was clipped by 3 bases and J by 2 bases; unmatched bases: 3. Per the germline V gene, CDR1 is SGHAT and CDR2 is FQDESV (reference sequence). The CDR3 has 14 amino acids. As DNA, the CDR3 is TGTGCCAGCAGCTTGTTACAGGGGGCCTACGAGCAGTACTTC. Translated: CASSLLQGAYEQYF.

The genes are TRBV29-1 and TRBJ1-1, with D perhaps matching TRBD1 (6 bases). Germline loops: CDR1 SQVTM, CDR2 ANQGSEA. The CDR3 is 13 residues long. V lost 4 bases and J lost 0, with 9 bases in between. This CDR3 reads CSVVGHLNTEAFF. In nucleotides, the CDR3 is TGCAGCGTTGTGGGACACCTGAACACTGAAGCTTTCTTT.

The rearrangement uses TRBV5-4 and TRBJ2-7; possible D gene TRBD1, 6 bases. CDR1 is SGHNT, CDR2 YYREEE, per germline (reference sequence). V lost 0 bases to trimming and J lost 7 bases, with 20 bases between them. The CDR3 has 16 residues. The CDR3, as DNA: TGTGCCAGCAGCTTGGCGACAGGAACGGCTACAGTAGAGCAGTACTTC. Amino acid sequence: CASSLATGTATVEQYF.

The genes are TRBV9 and TRBJ1-6, with D uncertain. Trimming took 0 bases from V and 7 from J, leaving 8 bases between them. Looked up from germline, CDR1 is SGDLS and CDR2 is YYNGEE. The CDR3 has 14 amino acids. For the CDR3, the DNA is TGTGCCAGCAGCGTAGGAGGGATAAATTCACCCCTCCACTTT. Amino acids: CASSVGGINSPLHF.

CDR3 bases: TGTGCCAGCAGCTTCTTGGGGTTGAGCTCCTACAATGAGCAGTTCTTC. It specifies CASSFLGLSSYNEQFF. The J gene is TRBJ2-1, the V gene TRBV7-7; D not certain. Germline V gene data show CDR1 as SSHAT and CDR2 as FNYEAQ (reference sequence). V was shortened by 3 bases and J by 0 bases, with 12 bases between the two germline ends. CDR3 length equals 16 residues.

The chain uses TRBV23-1 and TRBJ2-1; D ambiguous. TRBV23-1 qualifies as an ORF whose function is uncertain. The CDR3 runs 11 residues. Trimming shortened V by 1 base and J by 9 bases, and 4 bases separated the two germline ends. The CDR3 nucleotides read TGCGCCAGCAGTCAATATTTTGAGCAGTTCTTC. It translates to CASSQYFEQFF.

J is TRBJ2-5 and V is TRBV29-1; 9 bases are a match to TRBD2. This CDR3 contains 13 residues. V lost 2 bases to trimming and J lost 4 bases; unmatched junction nucleotides: 2. Germline V gives CDR1 SQVTM, CDR2 ANQGSEA. This CDR3 reads CSVELAGPETQYF. DNA for the CDR3: TGCAGCGTTGAACTAGCGGGGCCAGAGACCCAGTACTTC.

V gene TRBV9 combines with J gene TRBJ2-1; D may be TRBD2 (6 bases). Trimming cost V 3 bases and J 9 bases, with 13 bases left between them. Germline CDR1 and CDR2: SGDLS and YYNGEE. This CDR3 has 13 residues. The CDR3 sequence: CASSAGSSGEQFF. The CDR3, as DNA: TGTGCCAGCAGCGCCGGGAGTTCGGGTGAGCAGTTCTTC.

This chain links TRBV28 with TRBJ1-6, with D tentatively TRBD1 (5 bases). This CDR3 is 15 amino acids long. Germline V gives CDR1 MDHEN, CDR2 SYDVKM. Between the trimmed V and J ends, which lost 7 bases and 3 bases, there was a span of 13 bases. DNA of the CDR3: TGTGCCAGCACCCCGACAGACCTCTATAATTCACCCCTCCACTTT. This encodes CASTPTDLYNSPLHF. The full variable domain, with the rest looked up from reference TRBV28 and TRBJ1-6, is DVKVTQSSRYLVKRTGEKVFLECVQDMDHENMFWYRQDPGLGLRLIYFSYDVKMKEKGDIPEGYSVSREKKERFSLILESASTNQTSMYLCASTPTDLYNSPLHFGNGTRLTVT.

The V and J genes are TRBV5-8 and TRBJ2-5; a possible D gene is TRBD1 (5 bases). Trimming left V 0 bases short and J 2 bases short, with 23 bases between. Germline-derived CDR1 and CDR2 are SGHTS and YDEGEE. CDR3 length: 19 amino acids. The CDR3: CASSLALAQGLGLQETQYF. The CDR3 nucleotides read TGTGCCAGCAGCTTGGCCTTGGCCCAGGGTTTGGGGCTTCAAGAGACCCAGTACTTC.

The V gene is TRBV6-1, the J gene TRBJ2-1; tentative D call: TRBD2 (7 bases). CDR3 length equals 12 residues. Trimming removed 6 bases at V and 7 bases at J, with 10 bases between. Germline V gives CDR1 MNHNS, CDR2 SASEGT. The CDR3, as DNA: TGTGCCAGCAGCGGGGGGCCAAATGAGCAGTTCTTC. Amino acids: CASSGGPNEQFF.

The chain couples TRBV30 to TRBJ2-1; TRBD1 might be the D (6 bases). Trimming shortened V by 4 bases and J by 9 bases, and 10 bases separated the two germline ends. Germline CDR1 and CDR2: GTSNPN and SVGIG (reference sequence). The CDR3 is made up of 11 amino acids. CDR3 loop: CAWKGGFEQFF. CDR3 coding DNA: TGTGCCTGGAAAGGGGGTTTTGAGCAGTTCTTC. The full variable domain, completed using reference TRBV30 and TRBJ2-1, is SQTIHQWPATLVQPVGSPLSLECTVEGTSNPNLYWYRQAAGRGLQLLFYSVGIGQISSEVPQNLSASRPQDRQFILSSKKLLLSDSGFYLCAWKGGFEQFFGPGTRLTVL.

In the case of this clone: This CDR3 is also generated by other DNA sequences in the sample. This chain links TRBV2 with TRBJ1-3; unclear D gene. Trimming cost V 1 base and J 0 bases, with 10 bases left between them. This CDR3 region has 16 residues. The germline gives CDR1 SNHLY, CDR2 FYNNEI. The CDR3 DNA is TGTGCCAGCAGTGAAGAAGGACGGATCTCTGGAAACACCATATATTTT. Its translation: CASSEEGRISGNTIYF.

This clone was found once. This rearrangement joins TRBV10-2 to TRBJ2-7; D not resolved. The CDR3 length is 15 residues. Germline V gene data show CDR1 as WSHSY and CDR2 as SAAADI. V was clipped by 1 base and J by 2 bases, with 12 bases between them. The chain's CDR3 is CASSEYRQVPYEQYF. CDR3 DNA: TGCGCCAGCAGTGAGTACAGACAAGTCCCCTACGAGCAGTACTTC.

The rearrangement joins TRBV28 to TRBJ2-1; the D gene is possibly TRBD2 (5 bases). Germline CDR1 reads MDHEN; CDR2 reads SYDVKM. The CDR3 extends over 13 amino acids. V dropped 3 bases and J dropped 7 bases, with 10 bases sitting between them. This CDR3 reads CASSLAGENEQFF. In DNA form, the CDR3 reads TGTGCCAGCAGTTTGGCGGGCGAGAATGAGCAGTTCTTC. The full variable domain, completed using reference TRBV28 and TRBJ2-1, is DVKVTQSSRYLVKRTGEKVFLECVQDMDHENMFWYRQDPGLGLRLIYFSYDVKMKEKGDIPEGYSVSREKKERFSLILESASTNQTSMYLCASSLAGENEQFFGPGTRLTVL.

The V call is TRBV9, the J call TRBJ1-2, with 7 bases lining up with TRBD1. The CDR3 contains 15 residues. In germline, CDR1 is SGDLS, CDR2 YYNGEE. Germline trimming cut 3 bases from V and 3 bases from J; bases unmatched to any gene: 8. The CDR3 bases are TGTGCCAGCAGCGCGGGACAGTTCCAGCACTATGGCTACACCTTC. As protein: CASSAGQFQHYGYTF.

The rearrangement links TRBV5-1 to TRBJ1-1, with 7 bases that match TRBD1. The CDR3 totals 15 residues. J was trimmed by 1 base and V by 1 base; bases with no gene match: 4. CDR1 and CDR2 from the germline V gene are SGHRS and YFSETQ. This CDR3 is CASSLSGQRNTEAFF. The DNA of the CDR3 is TGCGCCAGCAGCTTGTCGGGACAGAGGAACACTGAAGCTTTCTTT.

The gene calls are TRBV6-5 and TRBJ2-2; 11 bases are shared with TRBD1. The V gene end was trimmed by 8 bases and the J gene end by 7 bases; junction bases not matched to a gene: 9. CDR1 is MNHEY, CDR2 SVGAGI, per germline. There are 15 residues in the CDR3. The CDR3 DNA reads as TGTGCCAGCGGGAGGACAGGGGGCGCTTTCGGGGAGCTGTTTTTT. Its translation: CASGRTGGAFGELFF.

This chain joins TRBV4-3 and TRBJ2-2, with 12 bases matching TRBD2. After removal of 1 base from V and 5 bases from J, the junction contained 8 bases not matched to a gene. CDR1 LGHNA and CDR2 YSLEER come from the germline V gene. The CDR3 sequence is 18 residues long. This CDR3 is CASSQAASGGAVTGELFF. The DNA for the CDR3 is TGCGCCAGCAGCCAAGCGGCTAGCGGGGGGGCCGTAACCGGGGAGCTGTTTTTT.

V usage is TRBV28 and J usage is TRBJ2-3; 9 nucleotides line up with TRBD1. The V gene end was trimmed by 6 bases and the J gene end by 3 bases; junction bases not matched to a gene: 4. The CDR3 has 14 residues. Germline loops: CDR1 MDHEN, CDR2 SYDVKM. The CDR3 nucleotides are TGTGCCAGCAGATTAGACAGGGGGACAGATACGCAGTATTTT. This encodes CASRLDRGTDTQYF. The whole variable domain, remainder taken from reference TRBV28 and TRBJ2-3, is DVKVTQSSRYLVKRTGEKVFLECVQDMDHENMFWYRQDPGLGLRLIYFSYDVKMKEKGDIPEGYSVSREKKERFSLILESASTNQTSMYLCASRLDRGTDTQYFGPGTRLTVL.

The rearrangement joins TRBV2 to TRBJ2-1; 11 bases match TRBD1. The trim removed 7 bases at V and 4 bases at J, leaving 6 bases unmatched. Germline assignment: CDR1 SNHLY and CDR2 FYNNEI. The CDR3 contains 15 residues. DNA of the CDR3: TGTGCCAGCATCGACGGGACAGGGGGTTACAATGAGCAGTTCTTC. Amino acid sequence: CASIDGTGGYNEQFF.

The rearrangement uses TRBV30 and TRBJ2-6; the D is unclear. From germline, CDR1 is GTSNPN and CDR2 SVGIG (reference sequence). The CDR3 is made up of 16 amino acids. V was cut by 5 bases and J by 0 bases, with 14 bases left in between. DNA of the CDR3: TGTGCCTGGGCCCCTCAATGGGGCTCTGGGGCCAACGTCCTGACTTTC. As protein: CAWAPQWGSGANVLTF.

The gene calls are TRBV7-9 and TRBJ1-1, with 10 bases fitting TRBD1. CDR3 size: 15 residues. Trimming at V came to 7 bases and at J to 7 bases, leaving 12 bases not matched to a gene. Germline-derived CDR1 and CDR2 are SEHNR and FQNEAQ (reference sequence). This CDR3 is CASTPPGQGGSEAFF. Here the CDR3 DNA reads TGTGCCAGCACCCCGCCCGGACAGGGGGGAAGTGAAGCTTTCTTT.

This rearrangement joins TRBV7-6 to TRBJ2-1; tentatively, D is TRBD2 (6 bases). Deletions cut 11 bases from V and 4 bases from J, with 12 bases between. Looked up from germline, CDR1 is SGHVS and CDR2 is FNYEAQ. The CDR3 spans 12 residues. For the CDR3, the DNA is TGTGCCGCAGGTAGCGGTTACAATGAGCAGTTCTTC. Protein: CAAGSGYNEQFF.

The genes are TRBV5-1 and TRBJ2-7; 11 bases match TRBD1. This CDR3 is 14 amino acids long. V was clipped by 4 bases and J by 3 bases; unmatched bases: 3. Germline V CDR1 and CDR2: SGHRS, YFSETQ. The CDR3 loop is CASSDGTGGYEQYF. In DNA, the CDR3 is TGCGCCAGCAGCGACGGGACAGGGGGCTACGAGCAGTACTTC.